This T cell receptor (beta chain) was sequenced in a study of Ad26.COV2.S vaccination and SARS-CoV-2 variants. A remark on this clone: Its antigen is undetermined.

Study-wide points: With respect to non-spike TCR breadth, vaccine and placebo recipients were similar.

Clones were sequenced by immunoSEQ multiplex PCR, and TCRdb holds only the in-frame ones, with some missing. Altogether 380,000 or so clones are present, around 88% being singletons, with the ten largest covering about 5%. The ends were cut back, 2 bases at V and 5 bases at J, with 18 bases in the middle. The CDR3 covers 16 residues. The germline V gene has CDR1 SGHTA and CDR2 FQGNSA. Documented treatment: roughly 18 received Ad26.COV2.S at low or high dose, single or two shots; 5 received placebo; per-sample allocation not given. It was on day 63 after the first vaccine or placebo injection that samples were taken.

This receptor was taken from a person between 18 and 60 years old who received the Ad26.COV2.S COVID-19 vaccine or a placebo. Specimen: peripheral blood, collected in a trial of Ad26.COV2.S vaccine versus placebo. This chain links TRBV7-2 with TRBJ1-1; D remains ambiguous. The CDR3 nucleotides read TGTGCCAGCAGCTTATCATCGACCGTCGGTTTTACTGAAGCTTTCTTT. It yields the protein CASSLSSTVGFTEAFF.